A single sample gave rise to the 3 T cell receptor beta chains below, sequenced in a study of PD-1 blockade in classical Hodgkin lymphoma. Described time point: cycle 4 day 1 (C4D1), after less than 7 weeks of nivolumab. The patients all showed relapse after autologous stem cell transplantation, while their brentuximab vedotin exposure varied. Produced via immunoSEQ multiplex PCR; TCRdb's table is partial and in-frame only. The sample includes tens of thousands of clones, roughly three quarters seen only once; the top ten take around 19%. This sample comprised peripheral blood mononuclear cells (PBMCs), obtained before the fourth cycle of nivolumab. The origin of the receptors is a human donor with classical Hodgkin lymphoma.

The V call is TRBV5-1, the J call TRBJ2-5; TRBD2 matches at 7 bases. V trimming: 4 bases; J trimming: 4 bases; junction bases outside the gene matches: 7. Germline CDR1 is SGHRS and CDR2 is YFSETQ. This CDR3 comprises 14 residues. Written as DNA, the CDR3 is TGCGCCAGCAGCCCTGGGACTAATCCAGAGACCCAGTACTTC. It is translated as CASSPGTNPETQYF.

As for this clone: At one of its ends the junction is not consistent with the germline gene, which may arise from a read error. The rearrangement uses TRBV6-5 and TRBJ2-7; 10 bases agree with TRBD2. Germline V lookup: CDR1 MNHEY, CDR2 SVGAGI. The CDR3 covers 15 residues. The CDR3 nucleotides are TGTGCCAGCATTTACGGACTAGCGGAGTCCTACGAGCAGTACTTC. Protein sequence: CASIYGLAESYEQYF.

This clone was observed a few times. The CDR3 bases are TGCGCCAGCAGCCCAAACAGGGTTGGGTTTCAGCCCCAGCATTTT. Amino acid sequence: CASSPNRVGFQPQHF. This chain links TRBV4-3 with TRBJ1-5, with D tentatively TRBD1 (6 bases). Germline CDR1 and CDR2: LGHNA and YSLEER. Between the trimmed V and J ends, which lost 4 bases and 6 bases, there was a span of 16 bases. The CDR3 totals 15 residues.